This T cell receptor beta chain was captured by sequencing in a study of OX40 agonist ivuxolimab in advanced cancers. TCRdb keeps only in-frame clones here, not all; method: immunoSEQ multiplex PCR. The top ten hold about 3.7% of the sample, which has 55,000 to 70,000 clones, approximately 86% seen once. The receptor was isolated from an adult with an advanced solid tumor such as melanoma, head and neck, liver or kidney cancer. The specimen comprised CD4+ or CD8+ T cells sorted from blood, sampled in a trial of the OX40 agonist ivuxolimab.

CDR3: CASSSNLAGARGETQYF. CDR3 in DNA: TGTGCCAGCAGCTCCAACCTAGCGGGAGCCCGAGGAGAGACCCAGTACTTC. The V call is TRBV28, the J call TRBJ2-5; 10 positions agree with TRBD2. V was clipped by 6 bases and J by 4 bases; unmatched bases: 14. Germline CDR1 and CDR2: MDHEN and SYDVKM. The CDR3 sequence is 17 residues long.